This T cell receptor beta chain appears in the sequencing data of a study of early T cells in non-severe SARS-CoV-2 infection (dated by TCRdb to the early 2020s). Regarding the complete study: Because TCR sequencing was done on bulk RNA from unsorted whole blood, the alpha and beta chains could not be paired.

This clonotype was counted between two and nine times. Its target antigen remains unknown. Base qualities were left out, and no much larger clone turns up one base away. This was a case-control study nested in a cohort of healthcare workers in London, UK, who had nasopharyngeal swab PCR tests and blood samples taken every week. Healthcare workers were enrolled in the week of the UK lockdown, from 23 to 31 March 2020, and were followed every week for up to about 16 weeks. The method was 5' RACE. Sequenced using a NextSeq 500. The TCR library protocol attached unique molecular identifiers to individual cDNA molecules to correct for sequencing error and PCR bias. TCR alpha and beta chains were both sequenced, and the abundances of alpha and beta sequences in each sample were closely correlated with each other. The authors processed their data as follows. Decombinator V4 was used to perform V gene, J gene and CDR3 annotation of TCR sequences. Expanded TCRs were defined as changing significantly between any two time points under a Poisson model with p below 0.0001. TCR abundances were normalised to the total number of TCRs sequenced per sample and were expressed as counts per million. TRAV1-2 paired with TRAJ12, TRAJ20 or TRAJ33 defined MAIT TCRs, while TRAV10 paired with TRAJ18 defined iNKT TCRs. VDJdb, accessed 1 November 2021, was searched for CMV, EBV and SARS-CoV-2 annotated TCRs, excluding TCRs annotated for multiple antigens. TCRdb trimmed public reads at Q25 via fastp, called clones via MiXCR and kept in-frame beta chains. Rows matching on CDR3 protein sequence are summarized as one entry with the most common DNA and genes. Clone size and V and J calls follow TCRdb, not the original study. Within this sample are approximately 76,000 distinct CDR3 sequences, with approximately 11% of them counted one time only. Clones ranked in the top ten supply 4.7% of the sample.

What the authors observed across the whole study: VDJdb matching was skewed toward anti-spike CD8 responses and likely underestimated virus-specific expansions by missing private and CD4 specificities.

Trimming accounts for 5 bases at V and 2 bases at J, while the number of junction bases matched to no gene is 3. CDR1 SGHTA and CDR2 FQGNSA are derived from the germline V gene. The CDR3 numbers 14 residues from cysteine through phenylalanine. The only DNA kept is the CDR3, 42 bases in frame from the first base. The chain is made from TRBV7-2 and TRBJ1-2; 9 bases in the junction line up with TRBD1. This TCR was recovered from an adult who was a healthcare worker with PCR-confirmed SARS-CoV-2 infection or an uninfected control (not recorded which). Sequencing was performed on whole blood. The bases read TGTGCCAGCAGCCTACAGGGGGCCAACTATGGCTACACCTTC. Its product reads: CASSLQGANYGYTF.